This T cell receptor beta chain was retrieved from a study of cytomegalovirus exposure and HLA in healthy donors. Study results and limitations: Reports credit the classifier with highly specific, highly sensitive diagnosis of cytomegalovirus status. About 87% or about 30% of the time was how often most TCR beta V segments were productive, according to an earlier analysis. Further analysis, carried out later, found HLA-associated TCR beta chains more clonally expanded than equally common other chains.

A few counts support this clone. Antigen unknown. Researchers ran the PCR with 60 Vbeta and 13 Jbeta primers. TCRdb's table, derived via immunoSEQ multiplex PCR, lists solely in-frame clones and lacks some. This sample yields around 98,000 clones, of which 55% to 75% are seen a single time; about 2.5% belongs to the top ten. The CDR3 spans 14 residues. Germline CDR1 KGHSH, CDR2 LQKENI. V shed 2 bases and J 10 bases; nucleotides not matched to a gene: 5. The chain links TRBV18 to TRBJ2-1; the match to TRBD1 covers 10 bases. The sequence was obtained from a man in his forties or fifties in good health and CMV-seronegative. The sequenced material came from PBMCs. The CDR3 bases are TGTGCCAGCTCACCAGGGACAGGGGTCGACGAGCAGTTCTTC. This translates into CASSPGTGVDEQFF.